This T cell receptor beta chain was documented in a study of PD-L1 blockade in urothelial cancer. The wider study: T cells numbered a median of roughly 150,000 in the blood samples.

Sequencing used immunoSEQ multiplex PCR; TCRdb keeps in-frame clones, though not all of them. The sample lists 35,000 to 40,000 clones; roughly 80% were seen once. This CDR3 region has 18 residues. Germline V lookup: CDR1 MNHNS, CDR2 SASEGT. After removal of 1 base from V and 0 bases from J, the junction contained 9 bases not matched to a gene. The patients' disease, urothelial carcinoma, was locally advanced or metastatic. The chain links TRBV6-1 to TRBJ1-3; 7 bases align to TRBD1. The specimen was PBMCs, collected around atezolizumab (anti-PD-L1) treatment. This TCR was recovered from a man between 70 and 80 years old with urothelial cancer. CDR3 amino acids: CASSEGGRGTTSGNTIYF. CDR3 nucleotides: TGTGCCAGCAGTGAAGGTGGCAGGGGGACCACCTCTGGAAACACCATATATTTT.